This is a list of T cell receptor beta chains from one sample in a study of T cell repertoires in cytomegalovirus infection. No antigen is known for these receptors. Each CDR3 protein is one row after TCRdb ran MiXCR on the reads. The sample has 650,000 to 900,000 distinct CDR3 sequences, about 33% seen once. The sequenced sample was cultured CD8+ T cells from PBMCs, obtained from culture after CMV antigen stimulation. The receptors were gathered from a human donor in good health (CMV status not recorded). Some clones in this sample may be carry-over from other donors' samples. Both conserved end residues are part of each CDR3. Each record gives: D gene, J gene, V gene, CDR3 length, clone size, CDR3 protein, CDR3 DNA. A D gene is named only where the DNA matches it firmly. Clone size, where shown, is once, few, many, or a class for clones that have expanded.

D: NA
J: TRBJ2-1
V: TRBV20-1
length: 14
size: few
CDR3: CSAPEGATYNEQFF
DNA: TGCAGTGCTCCGGAGGGGGCCACCTACAATGAGCAGTTCTTC

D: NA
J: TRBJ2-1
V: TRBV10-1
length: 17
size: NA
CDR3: CASSESEGPRVYNEQFF
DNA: TGCGCCAGCAGTGAGTCGGAGGGGCCACGGGTCTACAATGAGCAGTTCTTC

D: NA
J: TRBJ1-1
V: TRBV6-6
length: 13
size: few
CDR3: CASSYRWNTEAFF
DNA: TGTGCCAGCAGTTATAGGTGGAACACTGAAGCTTTCTTT

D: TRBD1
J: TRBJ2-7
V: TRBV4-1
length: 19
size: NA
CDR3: CASSQRMSPRDRGTYEQYF
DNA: TGCGCCAGCAGCCAAAGGATGTCCCCCCGGGACAGGGGAACGTACGAGCAGTACTTC

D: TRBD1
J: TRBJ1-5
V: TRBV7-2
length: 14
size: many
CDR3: CASSITGVNQPQHF
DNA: TGTGCCAGCAGCATAACAGGGGTCAATCAGCCCCAGCATTTT

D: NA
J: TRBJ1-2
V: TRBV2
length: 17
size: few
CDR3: CASSGVDNGGRWNGYTF
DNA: TGTGCCAGCAGTGGGGTGGACAACGGTGGAAGGTGGAATGGCTACACCTTC

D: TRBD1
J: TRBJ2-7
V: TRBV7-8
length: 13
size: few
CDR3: CASSEGAKYEQYF
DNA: TGTGCCAGCAGCGAGGGGGCAAAGTACGAGCAGTACTTC

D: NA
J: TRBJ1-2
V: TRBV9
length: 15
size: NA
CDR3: CASSAGTDQYYGYTF
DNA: TGTGCCAGCAGCGCCGGGACGGATCAGTACTATGGCTACACCTTC

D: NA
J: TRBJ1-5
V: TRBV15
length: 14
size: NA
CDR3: CATSRDRLNQPQHF
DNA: TGTGCCACCAGCAGAGATCGGCTAAATCAGCCCCAGCATTTT

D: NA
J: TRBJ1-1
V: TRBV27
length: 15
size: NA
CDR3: CASSLVGAGNTEAFF
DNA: TGTGCCAGCAGTTTAGTAGGGGCAGGGAACACTGAAGCTTTCTTT

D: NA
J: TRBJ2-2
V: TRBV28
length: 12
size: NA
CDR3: CASSRWNGELFF
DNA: TGTGCCAGCAGCCGGTGGAACGGGGAGCTGTTTTTT

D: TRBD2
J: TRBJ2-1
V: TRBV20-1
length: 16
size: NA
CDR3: CSARELAGGYYNEQFF
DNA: TGCAGTGCTAGAGAACTAGCGGGGGGCTACTACAATGAGCAGTTCTTC

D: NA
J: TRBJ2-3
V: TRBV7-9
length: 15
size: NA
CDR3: CASSLARDLTDTQYF
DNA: TGTGCCAGCAGCTTAGCACGGGATCTCACAGATACGCAGTATTTT

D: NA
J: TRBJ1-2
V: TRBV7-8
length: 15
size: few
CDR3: CASSLSMVPNYGYTF
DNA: TGTGCCAGCAGCTTAAGCATGGTGCCAAACTATGGCTACACCTTC

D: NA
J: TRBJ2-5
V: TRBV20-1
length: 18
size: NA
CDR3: CSARDRLEVLRVQETQYF
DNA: TGCAGTGCTAGAGACAGACTAGAGGTCCTGCGGGTCCAAGAGACCCAGTACTTC

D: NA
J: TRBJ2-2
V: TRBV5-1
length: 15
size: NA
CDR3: CASSLVGGAAGELFF
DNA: TGCGCCAGCAGCTTGGTTGGCGGCGCGGCCGGGGAGCTGTTTTTT

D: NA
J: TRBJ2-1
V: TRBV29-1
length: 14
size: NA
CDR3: CSVESGPLYNEQFF
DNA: TGCAGCGTTGAATCAGGACCTCTCTACAATGAGCAGTTCTTC

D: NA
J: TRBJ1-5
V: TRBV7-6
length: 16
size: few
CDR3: CASSPRGMGLNQPQHF
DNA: TGTGCCAGCAGCCCAAGGGGTATGGGTTTGAATCAGCCCCAGCATTTT